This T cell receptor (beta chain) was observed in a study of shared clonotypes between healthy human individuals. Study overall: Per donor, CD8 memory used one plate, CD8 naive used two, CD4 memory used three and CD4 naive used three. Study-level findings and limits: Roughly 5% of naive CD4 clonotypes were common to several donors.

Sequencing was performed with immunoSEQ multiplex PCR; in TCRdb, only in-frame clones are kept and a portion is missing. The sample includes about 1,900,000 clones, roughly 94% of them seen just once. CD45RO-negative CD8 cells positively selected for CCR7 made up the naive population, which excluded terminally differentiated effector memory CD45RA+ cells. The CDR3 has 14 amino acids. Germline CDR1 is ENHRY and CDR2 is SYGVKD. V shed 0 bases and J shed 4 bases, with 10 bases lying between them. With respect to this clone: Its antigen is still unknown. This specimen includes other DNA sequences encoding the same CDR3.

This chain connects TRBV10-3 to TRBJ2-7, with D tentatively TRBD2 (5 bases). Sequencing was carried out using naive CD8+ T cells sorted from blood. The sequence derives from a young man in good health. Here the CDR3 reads CAISESGVGYEQYF. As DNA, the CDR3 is TGTGCCATCAGTGAGTCCGGGGTTGGGTACGAGCAGTACTTC.